A single TCR beta chain is shown here with its context. What it binds is unknown. Assay execution proceeded at the deep level. Over several immunoSEQ plates, each subset's genomic DNA was distributed in even portions. The repertoire was sequenced with immunoSEQ multiplex PCR; TCRdb's copy has only in-frame clones and lacks some. Among some 200,000 clones, about 69% were seen once, and the ten largest hold 11%. Per the germline V gene, CDR1 is MNHNS and CDR2 is SASEGT. This CDR3 is 16 amino acids long. The V gene lost 0 bases and the J gene lost 1 base, with 13 bases spanning the gap. The data were taken from a study of shared clonotypes between healthy human individuals. In the study overall: Three CD4 naive, three CD4 memory, two CD8 naive and one CD8 memory plate were used per donor. Findings and limits, study-wide: Researchers sampled blood only, noting tissue repertoires likely differ.

The source of this sequence is a man in his thirties or forties in good health. Material for sequencing was memory CD4+ T cells sorted from blood. Subset given: CD45RA-negative fraction. The genes are TRBV6-1 and TRBJ2-7, with D tentatively TRBD1 (5 bases). The CDR3, as DNA: TGTGCCAGCAGTGAAGCGATGAGACAGATTTCCTACGAGCAGTACTTC. It is translated as CASSEAMRQISYEQYF.